Each of the 20 T cell receptor beta chains below was sequenced from the same sample in a study of T cell clusters in autoimmune cytopenias. Each sample's input was roughly 250 ng genomic DNA, some 40,000 genome equivalents. Multiplex touch-down PCR amplified TRB using TRB-A and TRB-B pools in one tube. After re-calling the multiplex PCR reads, TCRdb lists one entry per CDR3 protein, DNA absent. The sample totals several thousand distinct CDR3 sequences; its top ten clones hold over 12%. Input material: peripheral blood. The receptors originated from a human donor with an autoimmune cytopenia or autoimmune hepatitis (not recorded which).

This clonotype is labeled medium-sized (0.01 to 0.1%) based on frequency. The rearrangement joins TRBV6-5 to TRBJ2-7; without DNA, the TCRdb call of TRBD1 cannot be checked. CDR3 length equals 14 residues. Germline V lookup: CDR1 MNHEY, CDR2 SVGAGI. CDR3 protein: CASSYMGQSYEQYF.

The chain uses TRBV11-2 and TRBJ2-2; TCRdb indicates TRBD1, and absent DNA this call remains unverified. Germline-derived CDR1 and CDR2 are SGHAT and FQNNGV. This CDR3 contains 16 residues. The CDR3 loop reads CASSPLWTANTGELFF.

Frequency places this clonotype as medium-sized (0.01 to 0.1%). The rearrangement links TRBV6-1 to TRBJ2-3. The CDR3 sequence is 13 residues long. Per germline, CDR1 MNHNS and CDR2 SASEGT. CDR3 amino acids: CASSEAGTDTQYF.

V is TRBV11-2 and J is TRBJ2-7; TCRdb lists TRBD1, though no DNA is available to test this call. The CDR3 is 17 amino acids. The V gene's germline CDR1 is SGHAT and CDR2 FQNNGV. CDR3 loop: CASSLFPSTGLPTEQYF.

This clonotype is labeled medium-sized based on frequency. The J gene is TRBJ1-6, the V gene TRBV27; there is no DNA to check the TCRdb D call of TRBD1. Germline V lookup: CDR1 MNHEY, CDR2 SMNVEV (reference sequence). The length of the CDR3 is 14 residues. This CDR3 is CASSPRTGSSPLHF.

This chain connects TRBV6-6 to TRBJ2-7. The CDR3 loop spans 14 amino acids. From germline, CDR1 is MNHNY and CDR2 SVGAGI (reference sequence). CDR3 amino acids: CASRTDSSFYEQYF.

The chain has TRBV24-1 and TRBJ2-1; there is no DNA to check the TCRdb D call of TRBD2. In germline, CDR1 is KGHDR, CDR2 SFDVKD. This CDR3 comprises 16 residues. The CDR3 loop reads CATSDFKLAGVNEQFF.

The chain has TRBV7-6 and TRBJ2-7; the D call of TRBD2 rests on TCRdb alone, since no DNA is present to check it. The length of the CDR3 is 15 residues. Germline CDR1 SGHVS, CDR2 FNYEAQ. CDR3 sequence: CASSEQPGLDYEQYF.

Considering frequency, this clonotype is medium-sized (0.01 to 0.1%). This sequence joins TRBV19 and TRBJ2-5. Germline-derived CDR1 and CDR2 are LNHDA and SQIVND (reference sequence). The CDR3 has 13 amino acids. This chain's CDR3 is CASSRTEWETQYF.

The chain carries TRBV18 and TRBJ2-7; the D gene TCRdb calls, TRBD1, cannot be checked with no DNA. CDR3 length equals 15 residues. CDR1 and CDR2 from the germline V gene are KGHSH and LQKENI. CDR3 sequence: CASSLLGQSKDEQYF.

This clonotype counts as medium-sized by frequency. V and J are TRBV19 and TRBJ2-2. The germline V gene encodes CDR1 LNHDA and CDR2 SQIVND (reference sequence). The CDR3 is 15 amino acids. The CDR3 protein is CASSIFAGGAGELFF.

The chain recombines TRBV6-5 with TRBJ2-7; TCRdb proposes TRBD2, but this gene call is untestable without DNA. CDR3 length: 16 amino acids. In germline, CDR1 is MNHEY, CDR2 SVGAGI. The CDR3 sequence is CASSYSKLAGDYEQYF.

The chain combines TRBV12-3 or TRBV12-4 with TRBJ1-1; TCRdb calls TRBD1, which cannot be checked without DNA. CDR3 length: 15 residues. CDR3 loop: CASSSIRGQRAEAFF.

CDR3 sequence: CAWSVSSSTDTQYF. This sequence joins TRBV30 and TRBJ2-3; TCRdb reports TRBD2, a call that lacks DNA to check it against. The CDR3 covers 14 residues. Germline-derived CDR1 and CDR2 are GTSNPN and SVGIG (reference sequence).

This clonotype is identified as medium-sized from frequency. This chain uses TRBV29-1 with TRBJ1-1. The germline CDR1 and CDR2 sequences are SQVTM and ANQGSEA. The CDR3 extends over 11 amino acids. CDR3 sequence: CSVFSGTEAFF. The full variable domain, completed using reference TRBV29-1 and TRBJ1-1, is SAVISQKPSRDICQRGTSLTIQCQVDSQVTMMFWYRQQPGQSLTLIATANQGSEATYESGFVIDKFPISRPNLTFSTLTVSNMSPEDSSIYLCSVFSGTEAFFGQGTRLTVV.

This chain's CDR3 is CASSLAHPGGRGNNEQFF. This rearrangement joins TRBV7-6 to TRBJ2-1; TCRdb picks TRBD2, but there is no DNA to check that call. Looked up from germline, CDR1 is SGHVS and CDR2 is FNYEAQ. The CDR3 has 18 residues.

According to its frequency, this clonotype is medium-sized. This chain joins TRBV6-6 and TRBJ2-5; checking the TCRdb D call of TRBD2 is not possible without DNA. This CDR3 contains 15 residues. Germline CDR1 is MNHNY and CDR2 is SVGAGI (reference sequence). CDR3 residues: CASSYPSAGKETQYF.

CDR3 sequence: CASSPDRQADTQYF. This rearrangement joins TRBV18 to TRBJ2-3; TCRdb's D call, TRBD1, is unchecked because there is no DNA. This CDR3 has 14 amino acids. Germline CDR1 is KGHSH and CDR2 is LQKENI.

This sequence joins TRBV6-2 or TRBV6-3 and TRBJ1-1; TCRdb reports TRBD1, a call that lacks DNA to check it against. Per germline, CDR1 MNHEY and CDR2 SVGEGT. The CDR3 spans 13 residues. CDR3 amino acids: CASSRDRNTEAFF.

The chain joins TRBV27 to TRBJ2-3; TCRdb returns TRBD1, unconfirmable since there is no DNA. Germline V gene lookup returns CDR1 MNHEY and CDR2 SMNVEV (reference sequence). The CDR3 has 16 residues. CDR3 region: CASSTRVGVTTDTQYF.